This T cell receptor beta chain was obtained from a study of T-cell reconstitution after alpha-beta-depleted transplantation in children. Using unique molecular identifiers, the investigators prepared the TCRbeta library. Each CDR3 protein is one row after TCRdb ran MiXCR on the PCR reads. The data contain about 400,000 distinct CDR3 sequences, roughly 20% of them seen just once; the ten biggest clones take up 3% to 4%. Germline lookup yields CDR1 SGHRS and CDR2 YFSETQ. The CDR3 runs 14 residues. Trimming cost V 1 base and J 6 bases, with 13 bases left between them. V gene TRBV5-1 combines with J gene TRBJ1-1, with D perhaps TRBD1 (6 bases). This material consisted of PBMCs from the stem cell graft donor, taken from the stem cell graft. This clonotype was obtained from a human donor who donated a stem cell graft to a child with acute myeloid leukemia. The DNA for the CDR3 is TGCGCCAGCAGCTTGTGGGGGCTGGACGCTGAAGCTTTCTTT. Translating gives CASSLWGLDAEAFF.